A selection of T cell receptor beta chains follows, all from one sample in a study of CD8 T cells in Susac syndrome. Each CDR3 protein is one row after TCRdb ran MiXCR on the immunoSEQ multiplex PCR reads. The sample records about 180,000 distinct CDR3 sequences, approximately 94% being singletons. The sequencing sample was made of CD4+ T cells from PBMCs. These receptors came from a human donor with multiple sclerosis. CDR3s include the opening cysteine and the closing phenylalanine or tryptophan. The D gene is left open where the match is weak. For some rows the clone size is stated as once, few or many, or as a class when expanded; others skip it.

clone size	J gene	V gene	CDR3 length	D gene	CDR3 DNA	CDR3 protein
.	TRBJ2-7	TRBV19	14	TRBD1	TGTGCCAGTAGTGCGCTGACAGGGGGCGACGAGCAGTACTTC	CASSALTGGDEQYF
.	TRBJ2-5	TRBV29-1	12	TRBD1	TGCAGCTGTGGGACAGACCAAGAGACCCAGTACTTC	CSCGTDQETQYF
.	TRBJ2-7	TRBV30	14	.	TGTGCCTGGAGTGTTTTTGGGTTAACGGGCGAGCAGTACTTC	CAWSVFGLTGEQYF
.	TRBJ2-3	TRBV29-1	14	.	TGCAGCGTTGGGGACGTGAGATTCACAGATACGCAGTATTTT	CSVGDVRFTDTQYF
.	TRBJ1-2	TRBV29-1	11	.	TGCAGCGTTACTACAGCGGGCGGCTACACCTTC	CSVTTAGGYTF
.	TRBJ2-7	TRBV18	12	.	TGTGCCAGCTCACCTCAGGGGATCGAGCAGTACTTC	CASSPQGIEQYF
.	TRBJ2-3	TRBV6-6	12	TRBD1	TGTGCCAGCAGCAGGGGGTCAGATACGCAGTATTTT	CASSRGSDTQYF
.	TRBJ2-3	TRBV21-1	15	.	TGTGCCAGCAGCAAAGAAGTGAAAGGCACAGATACGCAGTATTTT	CASSKEVKGTDTQYF
once	TRBJ1-6	TRBV7-2	15	.	TGTGCCAGCACCTTCCGAGCAGGGGCAAATTCACCCCTCCACTTT	CASTFRAGANSPLHF
.	TRBJ2-5	TRBV12-3/TRBV12-4	15	TRBD1	TGTGCCAGCAGTCCGGGGACAGGGGGCCAAGAGACCCAGTACTTC	CASSPGTGGQETQYF
.	TRBJ2-1	TRBV5-4	14	TRBD2	TGTGCCAGCAGCTTGGAGACTAGCGTCTATGAGCAGTTCTTC	CASSLETSVYEQFF
.	TRBJ2-7	TRBV5-1	16	.	TGCGCCAGCAGCTTGCTCCCAGGGACGCTGTCTCACGAGCAGTACTTC	CASSLLPGTLSHEQYF
.	TRBJ2-5	TRBV3-1	15	.	TGTGCCAGCAGCCAAGTTGGGTCGGCTCAAGAGACCCAGTACTTC	CASSQVGSAQETQYF
.	TRBJ1-5	TRBV4-2	15	TRBD1	TGTGCCAGCAGCCAAGATCCAGGGGGCCGTCAGCCCCAGCATTTT	CASSQDPGGRQPQHF
.	TRBJ1-5	TRBV12-3/TRBV12-4	14	TRBD1	TGTGCCAGCAGTGGGACAGGGGGCGATCAGCCCCAGCATTTT	CASSGTGGDQPQHF